The 24 T cell receptor beta chains below were found in one sample sequenced in a study of T cell responses to AZD1222 COVID-19 vaccine. The method was immunoSEQ multiplex PCR; TCRdb's version includes in-frame clones alone and lacks a portion of them. This sample has more than 90,000 clones, with about 87% found just once. The material was peripheral blood, obtained 28 days after the second AZD1222 dose. The receptors stem from an adult who received the AZD1222 COVID-19 vaccine.

This rearrangement joins TRBV7-9 to TRBJ1-1, with D uncertain. CDR1 and CDR2 (germline): SEHNR, FQNEAQ (reference sequence). The CDR3 is 14 residues long. Trimming removed 3 bases from V and 1 base from J, with 9 bases in between. In nucleotides, the CDR3 is TGTGCCAGCAGCTTCAAGGGAACGAACACTGAAGCTTTCTTT. The encoded protein is CASSFKGTNTEAFF. Full variable domain (missing parts from reference TRBV7-9 and TRBJ1-1): DTGVSQNPRHKITKRGQNVTFRCDPISEHNRLYWYRQTLGQGPEFLTYFQNEAQLEKSRLLSDRFSAERPKGSFSTLEIQRTEQGDSAMYLCASSFKGTNTEAFFGQGTRLTVV.

This clone was recorded once. The V and J genes are TRBV7-6 and TRBJ2-1, with D possibly being TRBD1 (5 bases). CDR1 is SGHVS, CDR2 FNYEAQ, per germline. The CDR3 contains 15 residues. V was clipped by 5 bases and J by 6 bases, with 17 bases between them. CDR3 sequence: CASSTPGQGGNEQFF. Written as DNA, the CDR3 is TGTGCCAGCAGCACCCCCGGCCAGGGCGGCAATGAGCAGTTCTTC. Filled out from reference TRBV7-6 and TRBJ2-1, the complete variable domain reads GAGVSQSPRYKVTKRGQDVALRCDPISGHVSLYWYRQALGQGPEFLTYFNYEAQQDKSGLPNDRFSAERPEGSISTLTIQRTEQRDSAMYRCASSTPGQGGNEQFFGPGTRLTVL.

The J gene is TRBJ2-2, the V gene TRBV28; D not certain. This CDR3 has 15 amino acids. Germline V CDR1 and CDR2: MDHEN, SYDVKM. V lost 5 bases and J lost 0, with 10 bases in between. The CDR3 sequence is CASSPFTPNTGELFF. The DNA for the CDR3 is TGTGCCAGCAGTCCCTTTACTCCGAACACCGGGGAGCTGTTTTTT.

This clone appeared a single time. V is TRBV7-9 and J is TRBJ1-6, with D tentatively TRBD1 (5 bases). Germline assignment: CDR1 SEHNR and CDR2 FQNEAQ (reference sequence). This CDR3 is built from 18 residues. V lost 5 bases and J 0 bases, leaving 17 bases between the germline ends. Written as DNA, the CDR3 is TGTGCCAGCAGCCCCCGGTCGAGGGGTAGCTCCTATAATTCACCCCTCCACTTT. This encodes CASSPRSRGSSYNSPLHF.

The V and J genes are TRBV5-8 and TRBJ1-5; D uncertain. The V and J ends lost 0 bases and 3 bases respectively, with 7 bases between them. Germline-derived CDR1 and CDR2 are SGHTS and YDEGEE. CDR3 length equals 14 residues. For the CDR3, the DNA is TGTGCCAGCAGCTTGGTTGAGATCAATCAGCCCCAGCATTTT. Its protein product is CASSLVEINQPQHF. The full variable domain, with the rest looked up from reference TRBV5-8 and TRBJ1-5, is EAGVTQSPTHLIKTRGQQATLRCSPISGHTSVYWYQQALGLGLQFLLWYDEGEERNRGNFPPRFSGRQFPNYSSELNVNALELEDSALYLCASSLVEINQPQHFGDGTRLSIL.

This rearrangement joins TRBV2 to TRBJ2-7; a possible D gene is TRBD2 (5 bases). Trimming removed 4 bases from V and 5 bases from J, with 12 bases in between. CDR1 and CDR2 from the germline V gene are SNHLY and FYNNEI. The CDR3 totals 13 residues. This chain's CDR3 is CASSAEGTNEQYF. For the CDR3, the DNA is TGTGCCAGCAGTGCAGAGGGAACGAACGAGCAGTACTTC.

This rearrangement joins TRBV6-5 to TRBJ1-1, with unresolved D. Trimming took 4 bases from V and 0 from J, leaving 6 bases between them. CDR3 size: 13 residues. Germline V gene sequence: CDR1 MNHEY, CDR2 SVGAGI. This chain's CDR3 is CASSSRMNTEAFF. The CDR3 DNA follows: TGTGCCAGCAGTTCTCGTATGAACACTGAAGCTTTCTTT.

The chain carries TRBV27 and TRBJ1-1; 7 positions match TRBD1. The V gene end was trimmed by 4 bases and the J gene end by 5 bases; junction bases not matched to a gene: 13. The CDR3 spans 16 residues. Germline values: CDR1 MNHEY, CDR2 SMNVEV (reference sequence). CDR3 in amino acids: CASSSLTGIVGTEAFF. The CDR3 DNA reads TGTGCCAGCAGTTCCCTGACAGGGATTGTTGGGACTGAAGCTTTCTTT.

The V call is TRBV10-1, the J call TRBJ1-3; D is undetermined. V lost 2 bases and J 0 bases, leaving 8 bases between the germline ends. Germline loops: CDR1 WNHNN, CDR2 SYGVQD (reference sequence). The CDR3 contains 15 residues. The CDR3, as DNA: TGCGCCAGCAGTGAGACGCGGATCTCTGGAAACACCATATATTTT. Translated, it gives CASSETRISGNTIYF.

V usage is TRBV15 and J usage is TRBJ2-1, with D possibly being TRBD2 (6 bases). The ends were cut back, 2 bases at V and 7 bases at J, with 15 bases in the middle. CDR3 size: 15 residues. CDR1 is LNHNV, CDR2 YYDKDF, per germline (reference sequence). In DNA form, the CDR3 reads TGTGCCACCAGCAGACGATCCGGAGGGTGGAATGAGCAGTTCTTC. This gives the protein CATSRRSGGWNEQFF.

The chain joins TRBV19 to TRBJ2-1; 7 positions agree with TRBD2. V gave up 1 base and J gave up 0 bases; unmatched junction bases: 6. The CDR3 has 17 amino acids. Germline V gene data show CDR1 as LNHDA and CDR2 as SQIVND (reference sequence). The CDR3 nucleotides read TGTGCCAGTAGTATAGGAGCGGGACCGAGCTCCTACAATGAGCAGTTCTTC. It encodes CASSIGAGPSSYNEQFF.

The chain joins TRBV18 to TRBJ1-2, with 7 bases that match TRBD1. The J segment lost 3 bases and the V segment lost 2 bases, leaving 3 bases of the junction unmatched. The CDR3 consists of 14 residues. Germline V gene data show CDR1 as KGHSH and CDR2 as LQKENI. For the CDR3, the DNA is TGTGCCAGCTCACCAACAGACAGGGACTATGGCTACACCTTC. This translates into CASSPTDRDYGYTF.

The table lists this clone with a count of one. The V call is TRBV10-3, the J call TRBJ2-3; D unclear. CDR1 is ENHRY, CDR2 SYGVKD, per germline. Between the trimmed V and J ends, which lost 2 bases and 2 bases, there was a span of 11 bases. The length of the CDR3 is 15 residues. CDR3 amino acids: CAISERVASTDTQYF. The CDR3 bases are TGTGCCATCAGTGAGAGAGTGGCCTCCACAGATACGCAGTATTTT.

This chain joins TRBV28 and TRBJ2-5, with D maybe TRBD1 (5 bases). Germline lookup yields CDR1 MDHEN and CDR2 SYDVKM. The V gene lost 3 bases and the J gene lost 1 base, with 9 bases spanning the gap. The CDR3 has 14 amino acids. CDR3 in DNA: TGTGCCAGCAGTTTGACAGAATCCCAAGAGACCCAGTACTTC. Its translation is CASSLTESQETQYF.

The chain is built from TRBV19 and TRBJ2-5, with TRBD1 matching 7 bases. Germline CDR1 LNHDA, CDR2 SQIVND (reference sequence). J gave up 1 base and V 2 bases, and 1 base lay outside the gene matches. CDR3 length: 14 amino acids. The CDR3 reads CASSIRGPQETQYF. CDR3 DNA: TGTGCCAGTAGTATAAGGGGGCCCCAAGAGACCCAGTACTTC.

The genes are TRBV29-1 and TRBJ2-2; unclear D gene. This CDR3 is 13 amino acids long. CDR1 is SQVTM, CDR2 ANQGSEA, per germline. V was pared by 4 bases and J by 6 bases, with 12 bases between. The CDR3 region is CSVGPVSPGELFF. The CDR3 nucleotides are TGCAGCGTTGGACCTGTTTCCCCCGGGGAGCTGTTTTTT.

The V gene is TRBV29-1, the J gene TRBJ2-7; 7 bases match TRBD1. Germline CDR1 reads SQVTM; CDR2 reads ANQGSEA. This CDR3 spans 12 amino acids. V lost 6 bases and J lost 2; bases outside the gene matches: 4. Written as DNA, the CDR3 is TGCAGCGTCCGGGACAGCCCCTACGAGCAGTACTTC. Residues: CSVRDSPYEQYF.

The chain carries TRBV10-1 and TRBJ2-3, with D unclear. Germline-derived CDR1 and CDR2 are WNHNN and SYGVQD (reference sequence). Trimming took off 2 bases at V and 0 bases at J, with 15 bases between the two ends. This CDR3 region has 17 residues. CDR3 region: CASSEDSLQASTDTQYF. The CDR3 DNA is TGCGCCAGCAGTGAGGATAGCCTCCAAGCTAGCACAGATACGCAGTATTTT.

The chain has TRBV27 and TRBJ2-2; D not resolved. V lost 6 bases, J lost 7 bases, and 18 bases lay in between. The CDR3 has 15 residues. Germline CDR1 is MNHEY and CDR2 is SMNVEV (reference sequence). The CDR3: CASSWASSLGGELFF. DNA of the CDR3: TGTGCCAGCAGCTGGGCGTCGTCCCTCGGCGGGGAGCTGTTTTTT.

The V gene is TRBV19, the J gene TRBJ1-1, with 12 bases aligning to TRBD1. The CDR3 sequence is 15 residues long. V shed 7 bases and J 10 bases; nucleotides not matched to a gene: 13. Germline V gives CDR1 LNHDA, CDR2 SQIVND (reference sequence). The chain's CDR3 is CASMGTGGSPSSAFF. The DNA for the CDR3 is TGTGCCAGTATGGGGACAGGGGGCTCTCCATCATCAGCTTTCTTT.

The chain recombines TRBV7-2 with TRBJ2-1; D is perhaps TRBD2 (6 bases). Germline CDR1 reads SGHTA; CDR2 reads FQGNSA. The V end lost 5 bases, the J end lost 10 bases, and 18 bases lay between the germline ends. This CDR3 comprises 14 residues. The CDR3 DNA reads as TGTGCCAGCAGCCTCTGGGACTCTTCGGGAGAGCAGTTCTTC. Its translation: CASSLWDSSGEQFF. Filled out from reference TRBV7-2 and TRBJ2-1, the complete variable domain reads GAGVSQSPSNKVTEKGKDVELRCDPISGHTALYWYRQSLGQGLEFLIYFQGNSAPDKSGLPSDRFSAERTGGSVSTLTIQRTQQEDSAVYLCASSLWDSSGEQFFGPGTRLTVL.

The gene calls are TRBV28 and TRBJ1-2, with TRBD1 identical over 9 bases. The CDR3 contains 15 residues. J lost 4 bases, V lost 4 bases, and 7 bases had no gene match. The V gene's germline CDR1 is MDHEN and CDR2 SYDVKM. The DNA of the CDR3 is TGTGCCAGCAGTTGGGGACAGGGTCCTGTCTATGGCTACACCTTC. Its translation is CASSWGQGPVYGYTF.

CDR3 sequence: CASSQVGPEGEAFF. CDR3 DNA sequence: TGCGCCAGCAGCCAGGTGGGACCCGAGGGAGAAGCTTTCTTT. This chain joins TRBV4-3 and TRBJ1-1; weak D call: TRBD1 (5 bases). Trimming took 3 bases from V and 8 from J, leaving 16 bases between them. CDR3 size: 14 residues. Per the germline V gene, CDR1 is LGHNA and CDR2 is YSLEER.

The gene calls are TRBV28 and TRBJ2-3, with 11 bases lining up with TRBD2. Germline values: CDR1 MDHEN, CDR2 SYDVKM. The CDR3 loop spans 18 amino acids. Trimming cost V 3 bases and J 1 base; bases outside gene matches: 9. CDR3 nucleotide sequence: TGTGCCAGCAGTTTTCTAGCGGGAGGCCCCTCGGGCACAGATACGCAGTATTTT. Its protein product is CASSFLAGGPSGTDTQYF. The entire variable domain, with the rest obtained from reference TRBV28 and TRBJ2-3, is as follows: DVKVTQSSRYLVKRTGEKVFLECVQDMDHENMFWYRQDPGLGLRLIYFSYDVKMKEKGDIPEGYSVSREKKERFSLILESASTNQTSMYLCASSFLAGGPSGTDTQYFGPGTRLTVL.